A single T cell receptor (beta chain) is shown here with its context. The entry originates in a study of patients and donors after allogeneic stem cell transplantation. Germline lookup yields CDR1 GTSNPN and CDR2 SVGIG (reference sequence). The CDR3 runs 11 residues. One entry per CDR3 protein results from TCRdb running MiXCR on the RT-PCR reads. The table lists 190,000 or so distinct CDR3 sequences, 35% to 45% of them singletons. The sequence was collected from a human donor who was either an allogeneic HSCT recipient or a stem cell or donor lymphocyte infusion donor (not recorded which). It is not recorded whose cells these are; they may come from a transplant donor. The gene calls are TRBV30 and TRBJ2-5; D is tentatively TRBD1 or TRBD2 (5 bases each). Sequences were obtained from blood, either unsorted or a sorted T cell fraction (not recorded which). CDR3 DNA sequence: TGTGCGCTGGGGTTGGGGGTCCAGCAGTACTTC. Protein product: CALGLGVQQYF.